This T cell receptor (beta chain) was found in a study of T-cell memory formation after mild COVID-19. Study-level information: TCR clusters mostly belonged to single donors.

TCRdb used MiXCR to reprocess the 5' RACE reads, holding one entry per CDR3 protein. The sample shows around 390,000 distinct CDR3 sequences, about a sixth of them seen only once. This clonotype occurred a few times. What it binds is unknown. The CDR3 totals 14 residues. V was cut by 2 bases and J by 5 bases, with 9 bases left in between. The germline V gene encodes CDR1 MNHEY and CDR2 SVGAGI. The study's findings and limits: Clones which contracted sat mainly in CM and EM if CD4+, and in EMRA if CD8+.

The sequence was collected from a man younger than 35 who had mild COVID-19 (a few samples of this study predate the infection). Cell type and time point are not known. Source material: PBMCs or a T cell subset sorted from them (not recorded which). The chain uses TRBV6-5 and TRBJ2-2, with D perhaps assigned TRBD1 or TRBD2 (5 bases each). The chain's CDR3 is CASSYGGQTGELFF. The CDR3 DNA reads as TGTGCCAGCAGTTACGGGGGTCAAACCGGGGAGCTGTTTTTT.